Listed below are T cell receptor beta chains from one sample, sequenced in a study of blood T cells in healthy people across ages. TCRdb passed the 5' RACE reads through MiXCR, listing each CDR3 protein once. The data show roughly 1.5 million distinct CDR3 sequences, with approximately 39% seen just once and over 3.5% held by the top ten. The sequenced material came from blood. Every receptor here comes from a young woman in good health. CDR3s include the opening cysteine and the closing phenylalanine or tryptophan. A D gene is named only where the DNA matches it firmly. Clone size is given for some rows only: seen once, a few or many times, or a class if the clone is expanded.

size | J | D | V | CDR3 | DNA
few | TRBJ2-1 | - | TRBV6-2/TRBV6-3 | CASSYGVVYNEQFF | TGTGCCAGCAGTTACGGAGTCGTTTACAATGAGCAGTTCTTC
- | TRBJ2-5 | - | TRBV20-1 | CSARVKAQYF | TGCAGTGCTAGAGTCAAGGCCCAGTACTTC
- | TRBJ2-2 | - | TRBV28 | CASSFYPGHQNTGELFF | TGTGCCAGCAGTTTTTACCCGGGACACCAGAACACCGGGGAGCTGTTTTTT
- | TRBJ1-6 | - | TRBV12-3/TRBV12-4 | CASSPAKGNSPLHF | TGTGCCAGCAGTCCGGCAAAGGGGAATTCACCCCTCCACTTT
- | TRBJ1-1 | - | TRBV3-1 | CASSQRGEGTEAFF | TGTGCCAGCAGCCAGCGGGGGGAGGGCACTGAAGCTTTCTTT
few | TRBJ2-3 | TRBD2 | TRBV5-1 | CASSSGLDPDTQYF | TGCGCCAGCAGCTCTGGACTAGATCCAGATACGCAGTATTTT
- | TRBJ2-1 | TRBD2 | TRBV5-4 | CASRSNGRVSYNEQFF | TGTGCCAGCAGAAGTAACGGGAGGGTGTCCTACAATGAGCAGTTCTTC
few | TRBJ2-1 | TRBD1 | TRBV28 | CASSLVTGARNEQFF | TGTGCCAGCAGTTTAGTAACAGGGGCGCGCAATGAGCAGTTCTTC
- | TRBJ2-5 | TRBD2 | TRBV20-1 | CSARAPPPGLAVDSQYF | TGCAGTGCTAGAGCACCTCCTCCGGGACTAGCGGTCGATTCTCAGTACTTC
- | TRBJ2-7 | TRBD1 | TRBV7-9 | CASSGPGQGSHEQYF | TGTGCCAGCAGCGGACCGGGACAGGGGTCCCACGAGCAGTACTTC
- | TRBJ2-2 | - | TRBV11-2 | CASSLDPGGGELFF | TGTGCCAGCAGCTTAGATCCTGGCGGCGGGGAGCTGTTTTTT
many | TRBJ2-1 | TRBD1 | TRBV4-3 | CASSQSRGLYNEQFF | TGCGCCAGCAGCCAAAGCAGGGGGCTTTACAATGAGCAGTTCTTC
few | TRBJ1-2 | TRBD1 | TRBV6-5 | CASRRETGWGYGYTF | TGTGCCAGCAGAAGAGAGACAGGGTGGGGCTATGGCTACACCTTC
- | TRBJ2-7 | - | TRBV11-3 | CASSQKGGEGIVHEQYF | TGTGCCAGCAGCCAAAAGGGGGGTGAGGGAATAGTCCACGAGCAGTACTTC
few | TRBJ2-5 | - | TRBV6-1 | CASKQGREETQYF | TGTGCCAGTAAACAGGGTCGGGAAGAGACCCAGTACTTC
few | TRBJ2-1 | - | TRBV7-6 | CASSNRPPAGNEQFF | TGTGCCAGCAGCAACAGGCCCCCCGCAGGCAATGAGCAGTTCTTC
- | TRBJ1-1 | - | TRBV27 | CASSFWGRGGNTEAFF | TGTGCCAGCAGTTTTTGGGGCCGGGGGGGAAACACTGAAGCTTTCTTT
few | TRBJ2-1 | - | TRBV12-3/TRBV12-4 | CASSFERLLSSYNEQFF | TGTGCCAGCAGTTTTGAACGGCTCCTTAGCTCCTACAATGAGCAGTTCTTC
- | TRBJ2-7 | TRBD2 | TRBV2 | CASSEKAGLAGTYEQYF | TGTGCCAGCAGTGAAAAGGCAGGACTAGCGGGGACTTACGAGCAGTACTTC
- | TRBJ2-1 | TRBD2 | TRBV6-5 | CASSYNTGGPYNEQFF | TGTGCCAGCAGTTACAACACGGGAGGGCCTTACAATGAGCAGTTCTTC
- | TRBJ2-1 | - | TRBV12-3/TRBV12-4 | CASSHPKESNEQFF | TGTGCCAGCAGTCATCCGAAGGAGTCCAATGAGCAGTTCTTC
- | TRBJ1-6 | - | TRBV4-1 | CASDNTGRGGSPLHF | TGCGCCAGCGACAATACAGGGCGCGGAGGTTCACCCCTCCACTTT
- | TRBJ1-1 | - | TRBV7-3 | CASTAAGKNTEAFF | TGTGCCAGCACCGCCGCGGGCAAGAACACTGAAGCTTTCTTT
few | TRBJ1-5 | - | TRBV20-1 | CSARRGTSNQPQHF | TGCAGTGCTAGGAGGGGGACTAGCAATCAGCCCCAGCATTTT
many | TRBJ2-7 | TRBD2 | TRBV27 | CASSLSSGSSYEQYF | TGTGCCAGCAGTTTATCTAGCGGGAGTTCCTACGAGCAGTACTTC
- | TRBJ2-7 | TRBD1 | TRBV29-1 | CSYRTGGTEQYF | TGCAGCTACAGGACAGGGGGCACCGAGCAGTACTTC
- | TRBJ2-7 | - | TRBV27 | CASSLSAGLPGIYEQYF | TGTGCCAGCAGTTTATCAGCAGGGCTCCCCGGGATATACGAGCAGTACTTC
few | TRBJ2-4 | - | TRBV25-1 | CASIGQRGDIQYF | TGTGCCAGCATCGGACAACGAGGCGACATTCAGTACTTC
few | TRBJ2-1 | - | TRBV15 | CATSRGKGSPYNEQFF | TGTGCCACCAGCAGAGGCAAGGGGTCCCCCTACAATGAGCAGTTCTTC
- | TRBJ2-7 | - | TRBV28 | CASREVANSYEQYF | TGTGCCAGCAGGGAAGTAGCGAACTCCTACGAGCAGTACTTC
few | TRBJ2-7 | - | TRBV18 | CASSSRAGHEQYF | TGTGCCAGCTCAAGCAGGGCAGGTCACGAGCAGTACTTC
- | TRBJ1-1 | - | TRBV20-1 | CSAGSSGTEAFF | TGCAGTGCCGGATCGTCCGGGACTGAAGCTTTCTTT
- | TRBJ2-3 | - | TRBV16 | CASSQSRSTDTQYF | TGTGCCAGCAGCCAATCAAGGAGCACAGATACGCAGTATTTT
few | TRBJ2-1 | - | TRBV11-2 | CASKGRDFTNNEQFF | TGTGCCAGCAAGGGCAGGGACTTCACCAACAATGAGCAGTTCTTC
- | TRBJ2-1 | - | TRBV25-1 | CASSRQYNEQFF | TGTGCCAGCAGTAGACAATACAATGAGCAGTTCTTC
- | TRBJ2-3 | - | TRBV27 | CASSTGLVGLDTQYF | TGTGCCAGCAGTACTGGGCTAGTGGGTCTAGATACGCAGTATTTT
- | TRBJ2-7 | TRBD1 | TRBV29-1 | CSVSRGLSPSEQYF | TGCAGCGTTAGTAGGGGGCTCTCCCCCTCCGAGCAGTACTTC
- | TRBJ1-1 | TRBD1 | TRBV29-1 | CSVGRGQGWMNTEAFF | TGCAGCGTTGGAAGGGGACAGGGGTGGATGAACACTGAAGCTTTCTTT
many | TRBJ2-3 | TRBD1 | TRBV20-1 | CSAGGGTGDDTQYF | TGCAGTGCTGGGGGGGGGACAGGGGATGATACGCAGTATTTT
- | TRBJ2-6 | TRBD1 | TRBV28 | CASKPGQGLPGANVLTF | TGTGCCAGCAAACCGGGACAGGGCTTGCCCGGGGCCAACGTCCTGACTTTC
- | TRBJ1-1 | TRBD1 | TRBV20-1 | CSARTRTGMNTEAFF | TGCAGTGCTCGCACCCGGACAGGAATGAACACTGAAGCTTTCTTT
few | TRBJ2-7 | - | TRBV20-1 | CSAQTGEGYEQYF | TGCAGTGCTCAAACGGGAGAGGGGTACGAGCAGTACTTC
- | TRBJ2-4 | TRBD1 | TRBV19 | CASSIVGGDRPPIQYF | TGTGCCAGTAGTATAGTTGGAGGGGACAGGCCACCCATTCAGTACTTC
few | TRBJ1-4 | - | TRBV7-9 | CASSLRGTDEKLFF | TGTGCCAGCAGCTTAAGAGGGACTGATGAAAAACTGTTTTTT
- | TRBJ1-2 | - | TRBV7-9 | CASSLEGTRGNGYTF | TGTGCCAGCAGCTTAGAGGGGACCAGAGGAAATGGCTACACCTTC
few | TRBJ1-5 | TRBD1 | TRBV6-2/TRBV6-3 | CASRRDRANQPQHF | TGTGCCAGCAGACGAGACAGGGCCAATCAGCCCCAGCATTTT
- | TRBJ1-2 | TRBD1 | TRBV7-9 | CASSSLDREANYGYTF | TGTGCCAGCAGCTCGCTGGACAGGGAAGCTAACTATGGCTACACCTTC
- | TRBJ2-3 | TRBD2 | TRBV11-2 | CASSLTTSGIGTQYF | TGTGCCAGCAGCTTAACGACTAGCGGGATTGGTACGCAGTATTTT
- | TRBJ2-2 | - | TRBV7-3 | CASSAGQLNTGELFF | TGTGCCAGCAGCGCGGGACAGCTGAACACCGGGGAGCTGTTTTTT
few | TRBJ2-5 | - | TRBV5-1 | CASSFNGDLLEQYF | TGCGCCAGCAGCTTTAACGGGGACCTCCTGGAGCAGTACTTC
few | TRBJ2-3 | - | TRBV12-3/TRBV12-4 | CASSFSANTDTQYF | TGTGCCAGCAGTTTCTCAGCTAATACAGATACGCAGTATTTT
- | TRBJ2-7 | - | TRBV20-1 | CSAQGHLLLEQYF | TGCAGTGCCCAAGGACACCTCCTGCTGGAGCAGTACTTC
- | TRBJ2-3 | - | TRBV4-2 | CASSQDWPSQRVDTQYF | TGTGCCAGCAGCCAAGATTGGCCCTCACAACGGGTAGATACGCAGTATTTT
few | TRBJ2-2 | - | TRBV7-2 | CASSLGVGTGELFF | TGTGCCAGCAGCTTAGGGGTCGGCACCGGGGAGCTGTTTTTT
- | TRBJ2-1 | TRBD1 | TRBV7-9 | CASSPGGQGGYNEQFF | TGTGCCAGCAGCCCCGGTGGACAGGGTGGATACAATGAGCAGTTCTTC
once | TRBJ1-6 | - | TRBV7-9 | CASSPQAAFYNSPLHF | TGTGCCAGCAGCCCGCAGGCAGCCTTTTATAATTCACCCCTCCACTTT
few | TRBJ1-1 | - | TRBV19 | CASSFTPGTTRNTEAFF | TGTGCCAGTAGTTTCACACCCGGGACGACGAGGAACACTGAAGCTTTCTTT